This is a list of T cell receptor beta chains from one sample in a study of human T cells and chemical hapten exposure. Each CDR3 protein gets one entry after TCRdb re-called the RACE reads with MiXCR. The table includes about 360,000 distinct CDR3 sequences, more than 4.5% detected once. Material: whole blood, obtained in connection with sensitization to the hapten diphenylcyclopropenone (DPC). The receptor set was obtained from a woman in her forties or fifties with alopecia areata. Some clones in this sample may be carry-over from other donors' samples. CDR3s include the opening cysteine and the closing phenylalanine or tryptophan. D genes are given only for firm matches. Size values are once, few and many counts, or a class for expanded clones, and some rows have none.

J gene	V gene	clone size	D gene	CDR3 protein	CDR3 DNA
TRBJ1-4	TRBV6-1	NA	NA	CASSEARSAELFF	TGTGCCAGCAGTGAAGCCCGATCGGCAGAACTGTTTTTT
TRBJ2-3	TRBV7-3	few	NA	CASSNGGSTDTQYF	TGTGCCAGCAGCAATGGGGGGTCCACAGATACGCAGTATTTT
TRBJ1-1	TRBV19	many	NA	CASSPGRVGTEAFF	TGTGCCAGTAGTCCTGGCAGGGTGGGCACTGAAGCTTTCTTT
TRBJ1-4	TRBV12-3/TRBV12-4	few	NA	CASSFSGDEKLFF	TGTGCCAGCAGTTTTTCGGGGGATGAAAAACTGTTTTTT
TRBJ2-2	TRBV12-3/TRBV12-4	few	TRBD2	CASSLRLAGTGELFF	TGTGCCAGCAGTTTGCGGCTAGCGGGCACCGGGGAGCTGTTTTTT
TRBJ1-5	TRBV10-3	many	NA	CAISESENQPQHF	TGTGCCATCAGTGAGTCTGAGAATCAGCCCCAGCATTTT
TRBJ2-7	TRBV12-3/TRBV12-4	few	TRBD2	CASSYSGTSEYEQYF	TGTGCCAGCAGTTACTCCGGGACTAGCGAATACGAGCAGTACTTC
TRBJ2-6	TRBV29-1	few	TRBD1	CSVEGRDRDGANVLTF	TGCAGCGTTGAAGGGCGGGACAGGGATGGGGCCAACGTCCTGACTTTC
TRBJ2-7	TRBV20-1	few	NA	CSVRVSTGEQYF	TGCAGTGTCAGGGTCAGTACAGGCGAGCAGTACTTC
TRBJ1-1	TRBV20-1	few	NA	CSARDGVGTEAFF	TGCAGTGCTAGAGATGGGGTTGGCACTGAAGCTTTCTTT
TRBJ2-7	TRBV20-1	NA	TRBD2	CSAKPGLAHYEQYF	TGCAGTGCTAAACCGGGACTAGCGCACTACGAGCAGTACTTC
TRBJ1-3	TRBV7-2	NA	NA	CASSLDGQIFGNTIYF	TGTGCCAGCAGCTTAGACGGACAGATATTTGGAAACACCATATATTTT
TRBJ2-3	TRBV6-5	NA	TRBD2	CASWSREGRGTQYF	TGTGCCAGCTGGTCGCGGGAGGGCCGGGGTACGCAGTATTTT
TRBJ2-3	TRBV20-1	NA	NA	CSAPILLAQDTQYF	TGCAGTGCCCCAATTTTACTAGCTCAGGATACGCAGTATTTT
TRBJ1-2	TRBV20-1	many	NA	CSASPGGQRYYGYTF	TGCAGTGCTAGTCCGGGGGGGCAGAGATACTATGGCTACACCTTC
TRBJ2-6	TRBV9	few	TRBD2	CASSPWEGILSGANVLTF	TGTGCCAGCAGCCCTTGGGAGGGAATCTTATCTGGGGCCAACGTCCTGACTTTC
TRBJ1-5	TRBV16	few	NA	CASSQGRFEQPQHF	TGTGCCAGCAGCCAGGGACGCTTCGAGCAGCCCCAGCATTTT
TRBJ2-7	TRBV12-3/TRBV12-4	many	NA	CASSLDAYEQYF	TGTGCCAGCAGCTTAGACGCCTACGAGCAGTACTTC
TRBJ2-7	TRBV9	many	TRBD1	CASSAGQGSNEQYF	TGTGCCAGCAGCGCGGGACAGGGCTCCAACGAGCAGTACTTC
TRBJ1-1	TRBV29-1	many	NA	CSVILRGGHTEAFF	TGCAGCGTCATTTTGCGAGGGGGGCACACTGAAGCTTTCTTT
TRBJ2-3	TRBV12-5	many	NA	CASGPGVPDTQYF	TGTGCTAGTGGTCCAGGGGTACCAGATACGCAGTATTTT
TRBJ2-3	TRBV5-4	few	NA	CASSPNWEDGPSTDTQYF	TGTGCCAGCAGCCCCAATTGGGAAGACGGCCCTAGCACAGATACGCAGTATTTT
TRBJ2-3	TRBV20-1	many	NA	CSASFGGADDTQYF	TGCAGTGCTAGCTTTGGGGGTGCCGATGATACGCAGTATTTT
TRBJ2-2	TRBV29-1	few	NA	CSVAFGTLSGELFF	TGCAGCGTTGCGTTCGGGACGCTGTCCGGGGAGCTGTTTTTT
TRBJ1-1	TRBV2	few	NA	CASRLATAFF	TGTGCCAGCAGGTTAGCCACAGCTTTCTTT
TRBJ1-5	TRBV5-1	many	NA	CASSLGTADSNQPQHF	TGCGCCAGCAGCTTGGGGACAGCAGATAGCAATCAGCCCCAGCATTTT
TRBJ2-3	TRBV19	NA	NA	CASSISEGADTQYF	TGTGCCAGTAGTATCTCGGAGGGAGCGGATACGCAGTATTTT
TRBJ2-3	TRBV20-1	NA	TRBD2	CSARDRLAGVTDTQYF	TGCAGTGCTAGAGATAGGCTAGCGGGGGTCACAGATACGCAGTATTTT
TRBJ2-3	TRBV7-6	many	TRBD2	CASSLTGTIADTQYF	TGTGCCAGCAGCCTAACCGGGACTATTGCAGATACGCAGTATTTT
TRBJ1-6	TRBV12-3/TRBV12-4	many	NA	CASSYTADGYSPLHF	TGTGCCAGCAGCTACACAGCCGATGGGTATTCACCCCTCCACTTT
TRBJ2-3	TRBV3-1	NA	NA	CASSQDPRGGDTQYF	TGTGCCAGCAGCCAAGATCCCAGGGGCGGAGATACGCAGTATTTT
TRBJ1-2	TRBV30	many	TRBD1	CAWSTGVRGYTF	TGTGCCTGGAGCACAGGGGTGCGCGGCTACACCTTC
TRBJ2-3	TRBV10-3	NA	TRBD2	CAISDPRLAGEADTQYF	TGTGCCATCAGTGACCCTCGACTAGCGGGAGAGGCAGATACGCAGTATTTT
TRBJ2-5	TRBV20-1	NA	NA	CSADSPPQETQYF	TGCAGTGCCGACTCTCCCCCCCAAGAGACCCAGTACTTC
TRBJ1-5	TRBV6-6	few	TRBD1	CASRRGTGPGGNQPQHF	TGTGCCAGCCGGAGGGGGACAGGGCCTGGTGGCAATCAGCCCCAGCATTTT
TRBJ2-7	TRBV5-4	NA	TRBD2	CASSFGAGLELGEQYF	TGTGCCAGCAGCTTTGGGGCGGGACTAGAGCTAGGGGAGCAGTACTTC
TRBJ2-3	TRBV6-5	many	NA	CASSYSMSYRREAQYF	TGTGCCAGCAGTTACTCGATGTCGTATAGGAGGGAAGCGCAGTATTTT
TRBJ1-5	TRBV12-3/TRBV12-4	many	TRBD1	CASSGRQGYNQPQHF	TGTGCCAGCAGTGGTCGACAGGGTTACAATCAGCCCCAGCATTTT
TRBJ2-5	TRBV6-1	few	NA	CASSDPPGPHQETQYF	TGTGCCAGCAGTGACCCGCCAGGGCCCCACCAAGAGACCCAGTACTTC
TRBJ1-2	TRBV10-3	many	NA	CAISEDGSYGYTF	TGTGCCATCAGTGAGGATGGCAGTTATGGCTACACCTTC
TRBJ2-6	TRBV7-2	many	NA	CASSGIWGRPSGANVLTF	TGTGCCAGCAGCGGTATTTGGGGACGACCCTCTGGGGCCAACGTCCTGACTTTC
TRBJ2-7	TRBV3-1	many	TRBD2	CASSPQGLAAYEQYF	TGTGCCAGCAGCCCTCAGGGACTAGCGGCCTACGAGCAGTACTTC
TRBJ2-2	TRBV9	many	NA	CASSSRVTGELFF	TGTGCCAGCAGTTCACGGGTGACTGGGGAGCTGTTTTTT
TRBJ1-4	TRBV4-1	NA	NA	CASSQGDPQKLFF	TGCGCCAGCAGCCAAGGTGACCCACAAAAACTGTTTTTT
TRBJ2-3	TRBV20-1	many	TRBD2	CSALRTSGGLSTQYF	TGCAGTGCCCTACGGACTAGCGGGGGGTTGAGTACGCAGTATTTT
TRBJ1-1	TRBV7-3	few	TRBD1	CASSLTGQGGHEAFF	TGTGCCAGCAGCTTAACAGGACAGGGGGGACATGAAGCTTTCTTT
TRBJ2-7	TRBV20-1	NA	NA	CSARDGPYEQYF	TGCAGTGCTAGGGACGGACCCTACGAGCAGTACTTC
TRBJ2-2	TRBV5-1	NA	NA	CASSLEQGNTGELFF	TGCGCCAGCAGCTTGGAACAGGGGAACACCGGGGAGCTGTTTTTT
TRBJ1-3	TRBV7-8	few	NA	CASSYADRGNTIYF	TGTGCCAGCAGCTACGCGGACAGAGGAAACACCATATATTTT
TRBJ1-2	TRBV7-8	many	TRBD1	CASSPLGTGGGNYGYTF	TGTGCCAGCAGCCCTTTAGGGACAGGGGGCGGAAACTATGGCTACACCTTC
TRBJ2-6	TRBV7-9	many	NA	CASKTDLSGANVLTF	TGTGCCAGCAAGACCGACCTCTCTGGGGCCAACGTCCTGACTTTC
TRBJ2-3	TRBV6-1	many	NA	CASSESPLEGDTQYF	TGTGCCAGCAGTGAAAGTCCCCTCGAGGGAGATACGCAGTATTTT
TRBJ2-7	TRBV6-1	many	NA	CASSEAFNLLHEYF	TGTGCCAGCAGTGAAGCCTTTAACCTCCTACATGAGTACTTC
TRBJ1-1	TRBV7-6	NA	TRBD1	CASSSQQGTEAFF	TGTGCCAGCAGCTCACAACAGGGGACTGAAGCTTTCTTT
TRBJ1-6	TRBV6-1	NA	TRBD1	CASSRIWDSNNSPLHF	TGTGCCAGCAGCCGAATTTGGGACAGCAATAATTCACCCCTCCACTTT